This TCR beta chain was profiled in a study of human T cells and chemical hapten exposure (dated by TCRdb to the early 2020s). For context, the study as a whole: For sensitization, 2% DPC in acetone was applied to a roughly 2 cm by roughly 2 cm area of upper inner arm skin. Throughout the study period of approximately 23 weeks, patients also received therapeutic DPC doses to the scalp every week. Libraries were combined into a pool for sequencing, and differences in TCR yield between samples came mainly from small differences in library volumes within the pool. Roughly 30 alopecia patients gave blood for TCR sequencing at one to four time points (pre-sensitization, 2, 6 and 24 weeks). Alopecia areata with under or over 50% scalp involvement, alopecia totalis and alopecia universalis were represented in the patient cohort, which was mostly female. In alopecia patients, the study followed how the peripheral blood TCR repertoire changed in vivo over primary and secondary sensitization to diphenylcyclopropenone (DPC), a hapten. Patch testing on the upper back used Finn chambers containing 0.01% DPC, with scoring done after 6 days according to International Contact Dermatitis Research Group standards. Blood samples were taken from patients before sensitization (week 0) and at 2, 6 and about 24 weeks after DPC sensitization. The study at large found these results: No change with DPC sensitization was found in the number of TCRs above 1 in 1000 frequency, and no evidence of global repertoire structure alterations was found. Significantly more large CDR3 similarity clusters were formed by expanded TCRs than by pre-sensitization or healthy control sets, consistent with antigen-driven responses. Because all patients had alopecia, a presumed autoimmune disease, the immune response of the patients might differ from that of healthy individuals. Repeated subsampling changed both the strength of the expansion versus patch-test correlation and the threshold at which that correlation became significant. The number of PT1 expanded TCRs positively correlated with patch test score, significant at thresholds 8, 16 and 32 but not 4.

This clonotype was observed a few times. It has no known antigen specificity. No clone much larger than this one lies a single base away; base qualities are absent. The CDR3 goes from the cysteine to the phenylalanine over 10 residues. The retained sequence is limited to the CDR3, 30 bases, with the frame set at the first base. Via the germline V gene, CDR1 is MDHEN and CDR2 SYDVKM. Relative to germline, V is 6 bases shorter and J is 6 bases shorter, with 6 bases between their ends. This specimen's time point label, per the study, means: patch test 1, 2 weeks after DPC sensitization. This specimen's treatment or condition label, interpreted: therapeutic diphenylcyclopropenone sensitization with weekly scalp DPC. At each patch-test visit, blood was drawn before the patch test was applied. Eligible patients were aged 18 to 70, diagnosed with alopecia, deemed suitable for DPC therapy, and excluded if pregnant. Total RNA was isolated from unfractionated whole blood collected in Tempus Blood RNA tubes.

Library generation was performed with RACE. The listed sequencing device is NextSeq 500. During library preparation, unique molecular identifiers were attached to individual cDNA molecules so that TCRs could be counted quantitatively and reproducibly. From each blood RNA sample, both TCR alpha and TCR beta chains were sequenced. Concerning the study's data processing: The median number of TCRs per sample was 95,638, ranging from about 20,000 to 700,000. V, J and CDR3 annotation of the TCR reads was performed with the Decombinator software suite. For the PS versus PT1 abundance plots, all samples were subsampled to the same number of TCRs (28,000). Expanded TCRs were defined as absent before sensitization and observed at least eight times at the 2-week time point. Starting from the raw public reads, TCRdb applied fastp trimming at Q25, assembled clones with MiXCR and retained in-frame beta chains. Each entry merges the rows of one CDR3 protein and shows their most common DNA and genes. TCRdb's processing, not the authors', yielded these V and J calls. This sample gives 150,000 or so distinct CDR3 sequences in total; roughly 15% of them show up just once. About 1.7% of the sample is held by the ten biggest clonotypes.

The rearranged segments are TRBV28 and TRBJ2-7, with no confident D gene call. This sample comprised whole blood, obtained in connection with sensitization to the hapten diphenylcyclopropenone (DPC). The clonotype was recovered from a woman in her twenties or thirties with alopecia areata. Some clones in this sample may be carry-over from other donors' samples. The DNA sequence follows: TGTGCCAGCAGCCGAACCGAGCAGTACTTC. Its product reads: CASSRTEQYF.